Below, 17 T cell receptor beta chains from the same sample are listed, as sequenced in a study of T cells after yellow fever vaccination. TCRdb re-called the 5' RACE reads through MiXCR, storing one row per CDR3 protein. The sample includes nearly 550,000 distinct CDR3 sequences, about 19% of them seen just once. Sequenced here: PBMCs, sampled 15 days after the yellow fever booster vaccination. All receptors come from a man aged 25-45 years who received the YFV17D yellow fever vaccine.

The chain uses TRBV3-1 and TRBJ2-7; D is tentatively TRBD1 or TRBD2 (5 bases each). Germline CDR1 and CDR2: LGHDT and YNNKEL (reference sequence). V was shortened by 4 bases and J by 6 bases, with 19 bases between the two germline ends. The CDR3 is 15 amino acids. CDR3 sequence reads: CASSRVGTPLSEQYF. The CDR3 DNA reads TGTGCCAGCAGCCGGGTGGGGACGCCCCTGAGCGAGCAGTACTTC.

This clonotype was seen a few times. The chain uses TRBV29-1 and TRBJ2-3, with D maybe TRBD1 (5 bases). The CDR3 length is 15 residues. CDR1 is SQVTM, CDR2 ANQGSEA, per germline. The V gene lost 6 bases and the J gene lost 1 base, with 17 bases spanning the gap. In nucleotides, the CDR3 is TGCAGCGTGCTTCGATCTGGGGCCGGCACAGATACGCAGTATTTT. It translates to CSVLRSGAGTDTQYF.

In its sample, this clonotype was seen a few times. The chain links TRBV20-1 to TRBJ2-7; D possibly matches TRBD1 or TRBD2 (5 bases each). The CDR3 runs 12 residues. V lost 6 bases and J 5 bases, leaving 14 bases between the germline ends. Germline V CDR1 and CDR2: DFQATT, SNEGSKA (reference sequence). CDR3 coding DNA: TGCAGTGCGACCATGGGACCCAACGAGCAGTACTTC. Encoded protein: CSATMGPNEQYF.

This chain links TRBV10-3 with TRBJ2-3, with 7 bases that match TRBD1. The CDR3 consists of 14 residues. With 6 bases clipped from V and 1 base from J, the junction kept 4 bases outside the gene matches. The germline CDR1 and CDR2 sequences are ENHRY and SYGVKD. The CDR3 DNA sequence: TGTGCCATCAGCCAGGGGGATCGCACAGATACGCAGTATTTT. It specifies CAISQGDRTDTQYF.

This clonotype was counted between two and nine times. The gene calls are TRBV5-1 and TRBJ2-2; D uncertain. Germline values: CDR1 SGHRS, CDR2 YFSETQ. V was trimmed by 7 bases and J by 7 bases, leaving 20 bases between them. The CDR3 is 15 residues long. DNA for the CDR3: TGCGCCAGCTCCTACGGCAGTCGCACCAGCGGGGAGCTGTTTTTT. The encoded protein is CASSYGSRTSGELFF.

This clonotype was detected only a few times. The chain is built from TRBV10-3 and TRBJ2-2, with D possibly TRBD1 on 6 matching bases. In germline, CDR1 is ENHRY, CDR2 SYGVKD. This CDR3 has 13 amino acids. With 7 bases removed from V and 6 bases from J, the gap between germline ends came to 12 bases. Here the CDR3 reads CAINPGAAGELFF. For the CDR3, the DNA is TGTGCCATCAATCCAGGGGCGGCCGGGGAGCTGTTTTTT.

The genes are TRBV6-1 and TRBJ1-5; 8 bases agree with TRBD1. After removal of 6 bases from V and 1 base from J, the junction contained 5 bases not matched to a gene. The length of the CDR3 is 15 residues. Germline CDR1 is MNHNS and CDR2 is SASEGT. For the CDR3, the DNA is TGTGCCAGCAGGGAAACAGGGGGGAGCAATCAGCCCCAGCATTTT. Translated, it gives CASRETGGSNQPQHF.

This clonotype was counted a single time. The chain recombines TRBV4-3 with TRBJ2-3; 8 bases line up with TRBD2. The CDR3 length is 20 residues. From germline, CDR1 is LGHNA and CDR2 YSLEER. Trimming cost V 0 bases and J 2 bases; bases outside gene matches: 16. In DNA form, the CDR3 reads TGCGCCAGCAGCCAAGATCCCTCCCCGGGAGGGGGGAGCTCCACAGATACGCAGTATTTT. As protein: CASSQDPSPGGGSSTDTQYF.

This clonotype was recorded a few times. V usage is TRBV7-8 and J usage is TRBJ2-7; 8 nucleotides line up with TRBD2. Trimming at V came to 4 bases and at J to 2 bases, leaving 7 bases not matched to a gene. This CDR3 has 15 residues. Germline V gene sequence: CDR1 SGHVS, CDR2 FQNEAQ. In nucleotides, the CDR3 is TGTGCCAGCAGCTCGACCGGGACTAGTCCCTACGAGCAGTACTTC. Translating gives CASSSTGTSPYEQYF.

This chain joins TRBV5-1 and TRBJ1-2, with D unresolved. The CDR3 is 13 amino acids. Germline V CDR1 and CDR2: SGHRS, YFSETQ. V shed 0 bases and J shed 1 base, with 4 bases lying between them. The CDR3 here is CASSLAVNYGYTF. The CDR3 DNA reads TGCGCCAGCAGCTTGGCTGTTAACTATGGCTACACCTTC.

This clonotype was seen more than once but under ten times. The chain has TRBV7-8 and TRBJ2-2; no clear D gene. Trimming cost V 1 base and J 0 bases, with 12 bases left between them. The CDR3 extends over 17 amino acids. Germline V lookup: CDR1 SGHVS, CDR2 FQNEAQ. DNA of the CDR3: TGTGCCAGCAGCTTAGTCTGGGCGCCCTCGAACACCGGGGAGCTGTTTTTT. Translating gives CASSLVWAPSNTGELFF.

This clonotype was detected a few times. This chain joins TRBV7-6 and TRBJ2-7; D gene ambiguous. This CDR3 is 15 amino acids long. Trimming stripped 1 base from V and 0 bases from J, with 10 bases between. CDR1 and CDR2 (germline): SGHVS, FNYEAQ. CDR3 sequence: CASSLGSSTSYEQYF. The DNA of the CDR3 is TGTGCCAGCAGCTTAGGGTCCTCTACCTCCTACGAGCAGTACTTC.

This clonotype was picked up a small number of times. CDR3 coding DNA: TGTGCCAGCAGCTTGGTAGGACTAGCGGTCTACACCCAGTACTTC. This codes for CASSLVGLAVYTQYF. The chain is built from TRBV5-8 and TRBJ2-5; 10 nucleotides align to TRBD2. The CDR3 has 15 amino acids. Germline V lookup: CDR1 SGHTS, CDR2 YDEGEE. Trimming took 0 bases from V and 8 from J; bases not matched to a gene: 7. The complete variable domain, with remaining parts taken from reference TRBV5-8 and TRBJ2-5, reads EAGVTQSPTHLIKTRGQQATLRCSPISGHTSVYWYQQALGLGLQFLLWYDEGEERNRGNFPPRFSGRQFPNYSSELNVNALELEDSALYLCASSLVGLAVYTQYFGPGTRLLVL.

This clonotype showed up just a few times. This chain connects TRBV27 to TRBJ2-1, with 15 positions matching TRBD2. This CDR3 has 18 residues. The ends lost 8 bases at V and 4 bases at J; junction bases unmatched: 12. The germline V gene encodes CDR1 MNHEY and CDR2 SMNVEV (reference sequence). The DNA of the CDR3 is TGTGCCAGCGGCGGACTAGCGGGAGGGCCCATTGTTTACAATGAGCAGTTCTTC. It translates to CASGGLAGGPIVYNEQFF.

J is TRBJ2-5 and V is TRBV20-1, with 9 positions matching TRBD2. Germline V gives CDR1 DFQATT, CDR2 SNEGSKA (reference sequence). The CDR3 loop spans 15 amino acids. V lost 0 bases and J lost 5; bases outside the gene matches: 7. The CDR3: CSARDRAGGIETQYF. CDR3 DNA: TGCAGTGCTAGAGATAGAGCGGGAGGTATCGAGACCCAGTACTTC.

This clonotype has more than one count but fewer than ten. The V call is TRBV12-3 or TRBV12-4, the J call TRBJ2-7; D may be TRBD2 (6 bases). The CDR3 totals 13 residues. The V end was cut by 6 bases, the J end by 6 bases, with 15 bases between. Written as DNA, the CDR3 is TGTGCCAGCAGACTAGCAGGAGGGTCCGAGCAGTACTTC. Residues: CASRLAGGSEQYF.

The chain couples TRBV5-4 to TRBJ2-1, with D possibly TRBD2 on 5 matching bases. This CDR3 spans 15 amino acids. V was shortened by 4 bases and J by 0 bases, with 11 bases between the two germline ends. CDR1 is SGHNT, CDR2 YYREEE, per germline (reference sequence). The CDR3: CASSSSVTSYNEQFF. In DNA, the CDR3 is TGTGCCAGCAGCAGTAGCGTAACCTCCTACAATGAGCAGTTCTTC.